This T cell receptor beta chain was found in a study of blood T cell repertoires in COVID-19. Study overall: The United States, Italy and Spain were the sources of the acute and convalescent COVID-19 samples. Sources were T cells, B-cell-depleted T cells, or PBMCs; the material itself was cDNA or gDNA.

Original processing notes: Reference gene primer amplification gave nucleated cell count estimates. Sequencing was performed with immunoSEQ multiplex PCR; in TCRdb, only in-frame clones are kept and a portion is missing. The D gene and trimming were derived from the DNA, and the V and J assignments and clone size from that table. Here the sample spans under 450,000 clones, 88% being singletons. Patients of the Seattle cohort, enrolled during active infection, were followed longitudinally. Germline CDR1 reads SQVTM; CDR2 reads ANQGSEA. The CDR3 runs to 14 residues. V lost 6 bases and J 4 bases, leaving 18 bases between the germline ends.

The V and J genes are TRBV29-1 and TRBJ1-1; D is possibly TRBD1 (6 bases). Sample: peripheral blood. The receptor comes from a woman between 50 and 59 years old with COVID-19, enrolled during active disease. CDR3 nucleotide sequence: TGCAGCGTCGTAAGTACAGGGATGGGCACTGAAGCTTTCTTT. It is translated as CSVVSTGMGTEAFF. Together with reference TRBV29-1 and TRBJ1-1, the CDR3 gives the full variable domain: SAVISQKPSRDICQRGTSLTIQCQVDSQVTMMFWYRQQPGQSLTLIATANQGSEATYESGFVIDKFPISRPNLTFSTLTVSNMSPEDSSIYLCSVVSTGMGTEAFFGQGTRLTVV.